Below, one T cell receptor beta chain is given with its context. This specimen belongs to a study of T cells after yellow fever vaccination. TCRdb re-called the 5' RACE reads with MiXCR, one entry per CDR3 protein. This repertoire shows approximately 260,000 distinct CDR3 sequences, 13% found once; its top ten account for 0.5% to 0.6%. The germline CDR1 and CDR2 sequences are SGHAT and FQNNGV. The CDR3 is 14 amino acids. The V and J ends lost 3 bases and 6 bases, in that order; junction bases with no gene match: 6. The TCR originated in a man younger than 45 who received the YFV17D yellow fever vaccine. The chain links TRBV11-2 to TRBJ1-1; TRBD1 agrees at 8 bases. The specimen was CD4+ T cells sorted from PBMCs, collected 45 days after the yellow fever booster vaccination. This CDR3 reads CASSFQTGESEAFF. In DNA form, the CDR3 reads TGTGCCAGCAGCTTTCAGACAGGGGAGTCTGAAGCTTTCTTT.